These 22 T cell receptor beta chains were all obtained from the same sample, sequenced in a study of CD8 T cells in ankylosing spondylitis. One entry per CDR3 protein, called by TCRdb with MiXCR from the 5' RACE reads. Among roughly 700,000 distinct CDR3 sequences, under 20% were seen once, and the ten largest hold around 19%. Their target antigens are unknown. Findings of the study overall: A TCR beta motif made of fewer than ten highly homologous variants seemed typical of ankylosing spondylitis blood.

The sample consisted of blood, either unsorted or a sorted T cell fraction (not recorded which). The source is a male donor with ankylosing spondylitis.

CDR3 residues: CASSLGPDYNEQFF. The CDR3 DNA is TGCGCCAGCAGCTTGGGACCTGACTACAATGAGCAGTTCTTC. The J gene is TRBJ2-1, the V gene TRBV5-1; D is uncertain. V was cut by 0 bases and J by 3 bases, with 7 bases left in between. The length of the CDR3 is 14 residues. CDR1 and CDR2 (germline): SGHRS, YFSETQ.

The chain combines TRBV28 with TRBJ2-7; weak D call: TRBD1 (5 bases). Trimming left V 1 base short and J 6 bases short, with 10 bases between. The CDR3 runs 13 residues. CDR1 is MDHEN and CDR2 is SYDVKM in the germline V gene. The CDR3 here is CASSLSGSGEQYF. CDR3 DNA: TGTGCCAGCAGTTTATCAGGGTCGGGCGAGCAGTACTTC. Full variable domain (remainder filled in from reference TRBV28 and TRBJ2-7): DVKVTQSSRYLVKRTGEKVFLECVQDMDHENMFWYRQDPGLGLRLIYFSYDVKMKEKGDIPEGYSVSREKKERFSLILESASTNQTSMYLCASSLSGSGEQYFGPGTRLTVT.

This clonotype was seen a handful of times. The V gene is TRBV10-2, the J gene TRBJ2-7; 10 positions agree with TRBD1. Germline-derived CDR1 and CDR2 are WSHSY and SAAADI. The CDR3 consists of 12 residues. The CDR3 reads CASSEGGTGENV. The CDR3 DNA is TGCGCCAGCAGTGAGGGGGGGACAGGGGAAAACGTC.

The chain carries TRBV27 and TRBJ2-7, with 7 nucleotides matching TRBD1. This CDR3 is built from 13 residues. Germline V gene sequence: CDR1 MNHEY, CDR2 SMNVEV (reference sequence). Trimming cost V 5 bases and J 9 bases; bases outside gene matches: 10. As DNA, the CDR3 is TGTGCCAGCAGTCTAGGGACAGCAGCAGGGCAGTACTTC. It codes for CASSLGTAAGQYF.

This sequence joins TRBV10-2 and TRBJ1-1; TRBD1 aligns across 11 bases. CDR3 size: 16 residues. Germline lookup yields CDR1 WSHSY and CDR2 SAAADI. V shed 3 bases and J 2 bases; nucleotides not matched to a gene: 5. The CDR3 region is CASSEGQGAGNTEAFF. The CDR3 DNA reads as TGCGCCAGCAGTGAAGGACAGGGGGCGGGAAACACTGAAGCTTTCTTT.

The chain employs TRBV28 and TRBJ2-1; TRBD2 matches at 10 bases. CDR1 is MDHEN and CDR2 is SYDVKM in the germline V gene. This CDR3 has 15 amino acids. V shed 1 base and J 10 bases; nucleotides not matched to a gene: 7. The CDR3 DNA reads TGTGCCAGCAGTTTATCTCTAGCGGGAGCGGAGGAGCAGTTCTTC. Protein: CASSLSLAGAEEQFF.

This chain uses TRBV18 with TRBJ1-2; no reliable D call. Trimming shortened V by 3 bases and J by 5 bases, and 19 bases separated the two germline ends. This CDR3 is 16 amino acids long. CDR1 is KGHSH and CDR2 is LQKENI in the germline V gene. The CDR3 reads CASSPSESLRGYGYTF. The CDR3 coding sequence is TGTGCCAGCTCACCTTCCGAAAGTCTGAGAGGGTATGGCTACACCTTC.

This clonotype turned up a few times. The CDR3 here is CSAIQTRTANQETQYF. CDR3 sequence (DNA): TGCAGTGCTATCCAAACCCGCACAGCTAACCAAGAGACCCAGTACTTC. The J gene is TRBJ2-5, the V gene TRBV20-1; D unclear. The ends were cut back, 4 bases at V and 0 bases at J, with 18 bases in the middle. Germline V gives CDR1 DFQATT, CDR2 SNEGSKA (reference sequence). The CDR3 length is 16 residues.

The rearrangement joins TRBV6-5 to TRBJ2-7, with 7 bases that match TRBD2. The trim removed 4 bases at V and 0 bases at J, leaving 6 bases unmatched. The CDR3 has 15 amino acids. CDR1 is MNHEY, CDR2 SVGAGI, per germline. CDR3 in amino acids: CASSSAGDASYEQYF. The CDR3 DNA is TGTGCCAGCAGTTCGGCGGGGGACGCCTCCTACGAGCAGTACTTC.

This clonotype was detected only a few times. J is TRBJ2-5 and V is TRBV3-1, with D perhaps matching TRBD1 or TRBD2 (7 bases each). The CDR3 sequence is 15 residues long. Germline V gives CDR1 LGHDT, CDR2 YNNKEL (reference sequence). V lost 4 bases, J lost 4 bases, and 16 bases lay in between. CDR3 amino acids: CASSPQGGTRETQYF. CDR3 coding DNA: TGTGCCAGCAGCCCCCAGGGGGGGACCCGAGAGACCCAGTACTTC.

This clonotype has a count of ten or more. The germline gene is not matched at one end of the junction; a read error may be the cause. This chain joins TRBV7-7 and TRBJ1-1, with a weak D call TRBD1 (6 bases). This CDR3 spans 13 amino acids. Germline CDR1 is SSHAT and CDR2 is FNYEAQ (reference sequence). The CDR3 DNA is TGTGCTAGCAGCAGACAGGAGGGGACTGAAGCTTTCTTT. It yields the protein CASSRQEGTEAFF.

The chain recombines TRBV6-2 or TRBV6-3 with TRBJ2-2; 7 nucleotides agree with TRBD1. Germline loops: CDR1 MNHEY, CDR2 SVGEGT. J was trimmed by 1 base and V by 7 bases; bases with no gene match: 9. CDR3 length: 16 residues. The CDR3 sequence: CASTKGAVRNTGELFF. CDR3 bases: TGTGCCAGCACCAAGGGGGCCGTAAGGAACACCGGGGAGCTGTTTTTT.

A few counts support this clonotype. V gene TRBV27 combines with J gene TRBJ2-7, with D tentatively TRBD2 (6 bases). The V end lost 4 bases, the J end lost 3 bases, and 19 bases lay between the germline ends. Germline loops: CDR1 MNHEY, CDR2 SMNVEV (reference sequence). The CDR3 contains 16 residues. The DNA for the CDR3 is TGTGCCAGCAGTTCCCTGCTGGGGGACTTGATCTACGAGCAGTACTTC. It encodes CASSSLLGDLIYEQYF.

The chain combines TRBV4-1 with TRBJ1-5; D not certain. Trimming removed 2 bases at V and 6 bases at J, with 14 bases between. The CDR3 spans 15 residues. Germline CDR1 reads MGHRA; CDR2 reads YSYEKL. The CDR3 reads CASSQNPSTGQPQHF. The CDR3 nucleotides read TGCGCCAGCAGCCAAAACCCCTCGACCGGTCAGCCCCAGCATTTT.

This clonotype showed up just a few times. This chain links TRBV12-3 or TRBV12-4 with TRBJ2-7; D remains unclear. This CDR3 region has 13 residues. V lost 6 bases to trimming and J lost 0 bases, with 9 bases between them. CDR3 loop: CASSGPLSYEQYF. The DNA for the CDR3 is TGTGCCAGCAGCGGACCGCTCTCCTACGAGCAGTACTTC.

This chain uses TRBV6-1 with TRBJ2-2; perhaps TRBD1 as D (6 bases). V gave up 4 bases and J gave up 5 bases, with 14 bases separating them. CDR3 size: 15 residues. Germline values: CDR1 MNHNS, CDR2 SASEGT. CDR3 residues: CASSVEQGSTGELFF. CDR3 nucleotides: TGTGCCAGCAGTGTAGAACAGGGTTCTACCGGGGAGCTGTTTTTT.

In this sample, this clonotype turned up many times. The J gene is TRBJ2-3, the V gene TRBV4-2, with D possibly being TRBD2 (7 bases). V lost 1 base, J lost 4 bases, and 18 bases lay in between. The germline gives CDR1 LGHNA, CDR2 YNFKEQ. This CDR3 contains 17 residues. In nucleotides, the CDR3 is TGTGCCAGCAGCCAAGTGAGGGGGGGACAAAAGGCAGATACGCAGTATTTT. Translating gives CASSQVRGGQKADTQYF.

This clonotype was counted at least ten times. One end of the junction fails to match germline, which may point to a read error. The chain carries TRBV28 and TRBJ2-3, with 9 bases fitting TRBD2. Germline V CDR1 and CDR2: MDHEN, SYDVKM. The CDR3 is made up of 17 amino acids. The CDR3: CASSPGGAGGSTYTQYF. The CDR3 nucleotides read TGTGCCAGCAGTCCCGGCGGGGCGGGAGGGTCCACATATACGCAGTATTTT.

This clonotype was counted between two and nine times. The chain recombines TRBV20-1 with TRBJ1-6; D is possibly TRBD1 (5 bases). Germline V gives CDR1 DFQATT, CDR2 SNEGSKA (reference sequence). The V end was cut by 3 bases, the J end by 7 bases, with 13 bases between. This CDR3 has 14 amino acids. CDR3 nucleotides: TGCAGTGCTAGCAAGGACTGGACAAATTCACCCCTCCACTTT. This translates into CSASKDWTNSPLHF.

The CDR3 sequence is CASSQDRQEEVGNEQFF. CDR3 coding DNA: TGCGCCAGCAGCCAAGATCGGCAGGAGGAAGTGGGCAATGAGCAGTTCTTC. The genes are TRBV4-3 and TRBJ2-1; D perhaps matches TRBD2 (5 bases). The germline CDR1 and CDR2 sequences are LGHNA and YSLEER. The CDR3 has 17 residues. V was cut by 0 bases and J by 6 bases, with 18 bases left in between.

This clonotype has more than one count but fewer than ten. The V gene is TRBV20-1, the J gene TRBJ2-1; maybe TRBD1 (5 bases). Deletions cut 3 bases from V and 6 bases from J, with 6 bases between. This CDR3 contains 11 residues. CDR1 and CDR2 (germline): DFQATT, SNEGSKA (reference sequence). CDR3 nucleotides: TGCAGTGCTAGGACAGTCAATGAGCAGTTCTTC. Protein: CSARTVNEQFF.

This clonotype was seen a handful of times. This sequence joins TRBV18 and TRBJ2-1; TRBD2 agrees at 10 bases. The germline V gene encodes CDR1 KGHSH and CDR2 LQKENI. The CDR3 has 17 residues. V shed 3 bases, J shed 4 bases, and the junction held 9 bases outside the gene matches. The CDR3 DNA sequence: TGTGCCAGCTCACCGGGGGTGCTAGCGGGGGCATACAATGAGCAGTTCTTC. Translated: CASSPGVLAGAYNEQFF.